What follows are 9 T cell receptor beta chains derived from one specimen sequenced in a study of OX40 agonist ivuxolimab in advanced cancers. Assay used: immunoSEQ multiplex PCR; TCRdb lists only in-frame clones, some missing. The sample shows some 94,000 clones, 92% of them seen only once. The sample consisted of CD4+ or CD8+ T cells sorted from blood, taken in a trial of the OX40 agonist ivuxolimab. The source is an adult with an advanced solid tumor such as melanoma, head and neck, liver or kidney cancer.

V usage is TRBV10-3 and J usage is TRBJ1-1; no firm D call. Trimming stripped 3 bases from V and 3 bases from J, with 5 bases between. This CDR3 contains 12 residues. CDR1 is ENHRY, CDR2 SYGVKD, per germline. CDR3 loop: CAISDLYTEAFF. CDR3 in DNA: TGTGCCATCAGTGATCTGTACACTGAAGCTTTCTTT.

V usage is TRBV4-3 and J usage is TRBJ1-5; possible D gene TRBD1, 6 bases. In germline, CDR1 is LGHNA, CDR2 YSLEER. This CDR3 is 15 amino acids long. V shed 0 bases and J shed 6 bases, with 12 bases lying between them. The CDR3 sequence: CASSQDRGASQPQHF. CDR3 DNA sequence: TGCGCCAGCAGCCAAGATCGGGGGGCTAGTCAGCCCCAGCATTTT.

This sequence joins TRBV10-3 and TRBJ2-7; TRBD1 is a possible D gene (6 bases). The germline V gene encodes CDR1 ENHRY and CDR2 SYGVKD. The CDR3 runs to 13 residues. V dropped 6 bases and J dropped 5 bases, with 14 bases sitting between them. The chain's CDR3 is CAISPDSLHEQYF. The CDR3 nucleotides are TGTGCCATCAGCCCGGACAGCCTCCACGAGCAGTACTTC.

Written as DNA, the CDR3 is TGTGCCAGCAGTTTCCAAGCCGGGACTAGCGGGATGTACGAGCAGTACTTC. Protein sequence: CASSFQAGTSGMYEQYF. The J gene is TRBJ2-7, the V gene TRBV27; TRBD2 agrees at 13 bases. Trimming removed 3 bases from V and 4 bases from J; junction bases left unmatched: 9. Germline CDR1 reads MNHEY; CDR2 reads SMNVEV (reference sequence). The CDR3 length is 17 residues.

The chain's CDR3 is CASRGQRNYEQYF. The CDR3 nucleotides are TGCGCCAGCCGAGGACAGAGGAATTACGAGCAGTACTTC. This chain connects TRBV10-2 to TRBJ2-7, with a tentative D call TRBD1 (6 bases). This CDR3 has 13 amino acids. V lost 8 bases and J lost 4, with 15 bases in between. Germline V gene lookup returns CDR1 WSHSY and CDR2 SAAADI.

The CDR3 bases are TGTGCCATCAGACGGGATAGCAATCAGCCCCAGCATTTT. Translation gives CAIRRDSNQPQHF. This chain joins TRBV10-3 and TRBJ1-5; D is undetermined. Trimming took off 6 bases at V and 0 bases at J, with 6 bases between the two ends. Germline assignment: CDR1 ENHRY and CDR2 SYGVKD. This CDR3 is 13 amino acids long.

The gene calls are TRBV19 and TRBJ2-7, with D possibly being TRBD1 or TRBD2 (5 bases each). The CDR3 is made up of 12 amino acids. Trimming shortened V by 5 bases and J by 6 bases, and 11 bases separated the two germline ends. The germline V gene has CDR1 LNHDA and CDR2 SQIVND (reference sequence). CDR3 nucleotide sequence: TGTGCCAGTAGTTCCTCAGGGACCGAGCAGTACTTC. Translated: CASSSSGTEQYF. Full variable domain (missing parts from reference TRBV19 and TRBJ2-7): DGGITQSPKYLFRKEGQNVTLSCEQNLNHDAMYWYRQDPGQGLRLIYYSQIVNDFQKGDIAEGYSVSREKKESFPLTVTSAQKNPTAFYLCASSSSGTEQYFGPGTRLTVT.

V is TRBV9 and J is TRBJ2-3; D is uncertain. The CDR3 is made up of 14 amino acids. Trimming stripped 0 bases from V and 3 bases from J, with 8 bases between. CDR1 is SGDLS and CDR2 is YYNGEE in the germline V gene. The CDR3: CASSVVPFTDTQYF. CDR3 sequence (DNA): TGTGCCAGCAGCGTAGTCCCCTTTACAGATACGCAGTATTTT.

The table lists this clone with a count of one. Germline is not matched at one junction end, which may reflect a read error. V usage is TRBV27 and J usage is TRBJ2-7; unclear D gene. The V gene's germline CDR1 is MNHEY and CDR2 SMNVEV (reference sequence). This CDR3 has 15 amino acids. DNA for the CDR3: TGTGCCAGCAGTCTATCTGGCCTGCCTACGTACGAGCAGTACTTC. Residues: CASSLSGLPTYEQYF.